The clone carrying this T cell receptor (beta chain) counts as medium-sized (0.01 to 0.1%). Its antigen remains unidentified. This record belongs to a study of metastatic and nonmetastatic thyroid tumors. Study-level results: Across blood and tumor, TCR beta diversity in malignant thyroid tumors was reportedly significantly higher than in benign nodules.

TCRdb redid the clone calls on the PCR reads using MiXCR. Of 20,000 to 25,000 clones listed, about a sixth are singletons. V shed 3 bases and J shed 4 bases, with 18 bases lying between them. The CDR3 has 15 amino acids. The germline gives CDR1 GTSNPN, CDR2 SVGIG (reference sequence). No patient had received any treatment before thyroid surgery. The specimen sequenced was blood. The rearrangement joins TRBV30 to TRBJ1-2; D perhaps matches TRBD1 (6 bases). The sequence came from a male donor with papillary thyroid cancer or a benign thyroid nodule (not recorded which). Some clones in this sample may be carry-over from other donors' samples. The CDR3: CAWSKGVGGGYGYTF. CDR3 coding DNA: TGTGCCTGGAGCAAGGGGGTGGGAGGGGGCTATGGCTACACCTTC.